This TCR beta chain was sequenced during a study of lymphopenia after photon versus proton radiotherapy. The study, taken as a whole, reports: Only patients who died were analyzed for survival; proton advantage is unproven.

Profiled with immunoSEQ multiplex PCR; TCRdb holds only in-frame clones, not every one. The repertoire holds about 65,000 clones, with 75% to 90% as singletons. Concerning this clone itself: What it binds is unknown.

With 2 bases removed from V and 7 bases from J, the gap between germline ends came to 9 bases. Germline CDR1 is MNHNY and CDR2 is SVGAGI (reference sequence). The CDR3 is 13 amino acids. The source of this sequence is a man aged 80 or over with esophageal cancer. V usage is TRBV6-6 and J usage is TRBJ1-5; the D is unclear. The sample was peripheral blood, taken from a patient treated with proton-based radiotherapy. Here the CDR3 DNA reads TGTGCCAGCAGTTACCGGAGAGAACAGCCCCAGCATTTT. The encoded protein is CASSYRREQPQHF.